The present T cell receptor beta chain was sequenced within a study of T-cell reconstitution after alpha-beta-depleted transplantation in children. Broader study findings: About two months after transplant, alpha-beta T cells reportedly came from several hundred expanded graft clones. Where some patients showed high TCRbeta diversity at day 60, it came from recipient T cells and thymic progenitors that had survived. Most T-cell counts and diversity one year after the transplant came from T cells that were newly produced.

CDR1 and CDR2 from the germline V gene are MDHEN and SYDVKM. There are 11 residues in the CDR3. V lost 8 bases, J lost 3 bases, and 8 bases lay in between. This clonotype showed up many times. What it recognizes is unknown. Library preparation (for TCRbeta) was performed with unique molecular identifiers. MiXCR, run by TCRdb on the PCR reads, gives a single entry per CDR3 protein. The table has about 6,700 distinct CDR3 sequences, under 20% seen once. This TCR was sampled from a boy younger than 10 with acute lymphoblastic leukemia, due to receive a stem cell transplant. Here the sequenced sample was PBMCs, taken before TCRalphabeta/CD19-depleted stem cell transplant. V gene TRBV28 combines with J gene TRBJ2-7; D might be TRBD1 (5 bases). CDR3 DNA: TGTGCCAGCCTACAGGACTACGAGCAGTACTTC. Amino acid sequence: CASLQDYEQYF.